The rows below give T cell receptor beta chains drawn from one sample of a study of blood T cells in healthy people across ages. TCRdb processed the 5' RACE reads anew with MiXCR; each CDR3 protein has one entry. The repertoire holds more than 750,000 distinct CDR3 sequences, with about 28% as singletons. This same sample was also taken into another study, of T cells of mothers and their children.

Material for sequencing was blood. Receptor source: a middle-aged woman in good health. CDR3s include the opening cysteine and the closing phenylalanine or tryptophan. Fields, in order: D gene, J gene, V gene, clone size, CDR3 protein, CDR3 DNA. The D gene is left open where the match is weak. Clone sizes are given selectively: once, few, many, or a class where the clone is expanded.

NA | TRBJ1-1 | TRBV6-2/TRBV6-3 | NA | CASIPAGRTTETFF | TGTGCCAGCATCCCGGCGGGGAGGACGACTGAAACTTTCTTT
NA | TRBJ2-5 | TRBV9 | NA | CASSVRTAQETQYF | TGTGCCAGCAGCGTAAGGACAGCCCAAGAGACCCAGTACTTC
NA | TRBJ2-1 | TRBV6-6 | NA | CASSSKVLHWTLHWFF | TGTGCCAGCAGTTCGAAGGTTTTGCATTGGACACTCCACTGGTTCTTC
NA | TRBJ2-7 | TRBV27 | NA | CTSSHWGDEQYF | TGTACCAGCAGTCACTGGGGGGACGAGCAGTACTTC
TRBD1 | TRBJ2-7 | TRBV28 | few | CASTPPTGGYEQYF | TGTGCCAGCACCCCTCCCACAGGGGGCTACGAGCAGTACTTC
NA | TRBJ2-5 | TRBV12-3/TRBV12-4 | many | CASSLSPEGSETQYF | TGTGCCAGCAGTTTAAGCCCGGAGGGGTCGGAGACCCAGTACTTC
TRBD1 | TRBJ2-5 | TRBV6-2/TRBV6-3 | NA | CASSYPGGRETQYF | TGTGCCAGCAGTTACCCAGGGGGAAGAGAGACCCAGTACTTC
NA | TRBJ1-5 | TRBV19 | few | CASSIVGGFDQPQHF | TGTGCCAGTAGTATAGTTGGAGGGTTCGATCAGCCCCAGCATTTT
TRBD1 | TRBJ1-1 | TRBV5-1 | NA | CASSSLGQTEAFF | TGCGCCAGCAGCTCTCTGGGACAGACTGAAGCTTTCTTT
NA | TRBJ2-6 | TRBV15 | few | CATSRDRGANVLTF | TGTGCCACCAGCAGAGATCGGGGGGCCAACGTCCTGACTTTC
TRBD2 | TRBJ2-3 | TRBV5-1 | NA | CASSDPAGDADTQYF | TGCGCCAGCAGCGATCCAGCGGGGGACGCAGATACGCAGTATTTT
TRBD2 | TRBJ2-3 | TRBV6-5 | NA | CAGGYSAGGPDTQYF | TGTGCCGGCGGTTACTCAGCGGGGGGGCCAGATACGCAGTATTTT
NA | TRBJ2-5 | TRBV2 | NA | CASSEALRSQRLFF | TGTGCCAGCAGTGAAGCGCTTCGGTCCCAGCGGCTGTTCTTC
NA | TRBJ2-3 | TRBV7-2 | NA | CASNTRFTDTQYF | TGTGCCAGCAATACGCGCTTCACAGATACGCAGTATTTT
NA | TRBJ1-2 | TRBV20-1 | many | CSASAPNYGYTF | TGCAGTGCTAGTGCTCCTAACTATGGCTACACCTTC
TRBD2 | TRBJ2-7 | TRBV9 | many | CASSVDGGGTYEQYF | TGTGCCAGCAGCGTAGACGGCGGGGGGACGTACGAGCAGTACTTC
TRBD1 | TRBJ1-2 | TRBV27 | few | CASSMMGQRGHGYTF | TGTGCCAGCAGTATGATGGGACAGCGGGGGCATGGCTACACCTTC
NA | TRBJ2-5 | TRBV6-6 | many | CAAGVAETQYF | TGTGCCGCCGGGGTAGCAGAGACCCAGTACTTC
TRBD2 | TRBJ2-7 | TRBV6-2/TRBV6-3 | many | CASRETAASGGRYEQYF | TGTGCCAGCAGGGAAACTGCGGCTAGCGGGGGCCGCTACGAGCAGTACTTC
TRBD2 | TRBJ2-7 | TRBV2 | NA | CATTTSEFSYEQYF | TGTGCCACCACCACTAGCGAGTTCTCCTACGAGCAGTACTTC
NA | TRBJ1-1 | TRBV24-1 | NA | CATSEAGRGGNTEAFF | TGTGCCACCAGTGAAGCTGGCAGGGGAGGGAACACTGAAGCTTTCTTT
NA | TRBJ1-6 | TRBV20-1 | many | CSARGGNRAASSPLHF | TGCAGTGCTAGAGGTGGGAACAGGGCAGCAAGTTCACCCCTCCACTTT
NA | TRBJ2-7 | TRBV7-2 | NA | CASSFRAVLSYEQYF | TGTGCCAGCAGCTTCCGGGCAGTCCTCTCCTACGAGCAGTACTTC
TRBD1 | TRBJ2-7 | TRBV5-1 | few | CASSFLTGDAYEQYF | TGCGCCAGCAGCTTCTTGACAGGGGACGCTTACGAGCAGTACTTC
NA | TRBJ2-3 | TRBV9 | NA | CASSVERLPYTQYF | TGTGCCAGCAGCGTAGAGCGACTGCCCTATACGCAGTATTTT
TRBD1 | TRBJ1-5 | TRBV2 | NA | CASTPGGFQPQHF | TGTGCCAGCACCCCAGGGGGCTTTCAGCCCCAGCATTTT
TRBD1 | TRBJ1-4 | TRBV29-1 | NA | CSVVRTGGEKLFF | TGCAGCGTTGTTCGGACAGGGGGGGAAAAACTGTTTTTT
NA | TRBJ2-1 | TRBV14 | NA | CASSQGLGDNEQFF | TGTGCCAGCAGCCAAGGACTAGGAGACAATGAGCAGTTCTTC
NA | TRBJ2-1 | TRBV27 | NA | CASQWRAGDEQFF | TGTGCCAGCCAGTGGAGGGCGGGCGATGAGCAGTTCTTC
TRBD1 | TRBJ1-2 | TRBV12-3/TRBV12-4 | few | CASSRQGQGGYGYTF | TGTGCCAGCAGTAGACAGGGCCAAGGGGGCTATGGCTACACCTTC
TRBD1 | TRBJ1-1 | TRBV25-1 | few | CASSGLTGSLGEAFF | TGTGCCAGCAGTGGTTTGACAGGGAGCTTAGGTGAAGCTTTCTTT
TRBD1 | TRBJ2-4 | TRBV15 | few | CATSRVPGQGLNEQYF | TGTGCCACCAGCAGAGTTCCGGGACAGGGACTCAATGAGCAGTACTTC
TRBD1 | TRBJ2-3 | TRBV4-1 | NA | CASSQAGQGADTQYF | TGCGCCAGCAGCCAAGCGGGACAGGGGGCAGATACGCAGTATTTT
NA | TRBJ1-4 | TRBV15 | few | CATSRGVRGVDEKLFF | TGTGCCACCAGCAGAGGGGTTCGGGGTGTCGATGAAAAACTGTTTTTT
NA | TRBJ2-5 | TRBV28 | NA | CTSSSLGTQYF | TGTACCAGCAGCTCTTTAGGGACCCAGTACTTC
NA | TRBJ2-1 | TRBV9 | once | CASSVEGTSHNEQFF | TGTGCCAGCAGCGTCGAGGGGACCTCCCACAATGAGCAGTTCTTC
TRBD1 | TRBJ2-1 | TRBV12-3/TRBV12-4 | NA | CASSLEDRDEQFF | TGTGCCAGCAGTTTAGAGGACAGGGATGAGCAGTTCTTC
NA | TRBJ2-6 | TRBV28 | many | CASSLLGSGANVLTF | TGTGCCAGCAGTTTACTGGGCTCTGGGGCCAACGTCCTGACTTTC
TRBD2 | TRBJ2-7 | TRBV11-2 | many | CASSSIAGAYEQYF | TGTGCCAGCAGCTCCATAGCGGGGGCCTACGAGCAGTACTTC
NA | TRBJ2-1 | TRBV5-1 | many | CASRPGHKDNEQFF | TGCGCCAGCCGCCCGGGACATAAAGACAATGAGCAGTTCTTC
TRBD1 | TRBJ1-1 | TRBV7-2 | NA | CASSLGTGRRNTEAFF | TGTGCCAGCAGCTTAGGGACAGGGAGGCGCAACACTGAAGCTTTCTTT
NA | TRBJ2-5 | TRBV18 | NA | CASSQRTQETQYF | TGTGCCAGCTCACAACGGACCCAAGAGACCCAGTACTTC
TRBD1 | TRBJ2-3 | TRBV20-1 | NA | CSASRQGKADTQYF | TGCAGTGCTTCCCGACAGGGGAAGGCAGATACGCAGTATTTT
NA | TRBJ2-1 | TRBV20-1 | NA | CSAIPLINSYNEQFF | TGCAGTGCCATCCCCTTAATAAACTCCTACAATGAGCAGTTCTTC
TRBD2 | TRBJ2-1 | TRBV9 | few | CASSAGLAAKNEQFF | TGTGCCAGCAGCGCGGGACTAGCGGCTAAAAATGAGCAGTTCTTC
NA | TRBJ2-2 | TRBV11-2 | NA | CASRKYGADTGELFF | TGTGCCAGCAGGAAATACGGGGCGGACACCGGGGAGCTGTTTTTT
TRBD2 | TRBJ2-3 | TRBV7-3 | NA | CASSLGTSAADTQYF | TGTGCCAGCAGCTTAGGGACTAGCGCCGCAGATACGCAGTATTTT
NA | TRBJ2-7 | TRBV20-1 | NA | CSASGRLTSYEQYF | TGCAGTGCTAGCGGCAGACTCACCTCCTACGAGCAGTACTTC
NA | TRBJ2-7 | TRBV7-9 | NA | CASSLAHEAYEQYF | TGTGCCAGCAGCTTAGCCCACGAGGCGTACGAGCAGTACTTC
NA | TRBJ1-1 | TRBV20-1 | few | CSANTPGQNTEAFF | TGCAGTGCTAATACCCCGGGACAGAACACTGAAGCTTTCTTT
TRBD2 | TRBJ2-5 | TRBV28 | many | CASSALAGGRETQYF | TGTGCCAGCAGTGCCCTAGCGGGGGGGCGAGAGACCCAGTACTTC
TRBD1 | TRBJ1-2 | TRBV7-2 | NA | CASSFRRTGGGSDGYTF | TGTGCCAGCAGCTTCCGCCGCACAGGGGGCGGTTCGGATGGCTACACCTTC
NA | TRBJ1-2 | TRBV12-3/TRBV12-4 | NA | CASARVRYGYTF | TGTGCCAGCGCAAGGGTGAGGTATGGCTACACCTTC
TRBD2 | TRBJ2-1 | TRBV28 | NA | CASSLSSGGNGQFF | TGTGCCAGCAGTTTGTCTAGCGGGGGGAACGGGCAGTTCTTC
TRBD1 | TRBJ1-1 | TRBV20-1 | many | CSAGTGFTEAFF | TGCAGTGCGGGGACAGGGTTCACTGAAGCTTTCTTT
TRBD2 | TRBJ2-4 | TRBV6-1 | few | CASRWTSGGDIQYF | TGTGCCAGCAGGTGGACTAGTGGGGGAGACATTCAGTACTTC
NA | TRBJ1-2 | TRBV7-2 | NA | CASSLTRVYGYTF | TGTGCCAGCAGCTTAACGCGGGTCTATGGCTACACCTTC
NA | TRBJ2-7 | TRBV19 | many | CASSIGSGADSAYEQYF | TGTGCCAGTAGTATAGGCTCCGGAGCGGACAGCGCCTACGAGCAGTACTTC
NA | TRBJ1-1 | TRBV5-6 | NA | CASSLDKGEAFF | TGTGCCAGCAGCTTGGATAAGGGAGAAGCTTTCTTT
NA | TRBJ1-1 | TRBV4-2 | once | CARSQDGGTMNTEAFF | TGTGCCAGGAGCCAAGATGGGGGGACTATGAACACTGAAGCTTTCTTT